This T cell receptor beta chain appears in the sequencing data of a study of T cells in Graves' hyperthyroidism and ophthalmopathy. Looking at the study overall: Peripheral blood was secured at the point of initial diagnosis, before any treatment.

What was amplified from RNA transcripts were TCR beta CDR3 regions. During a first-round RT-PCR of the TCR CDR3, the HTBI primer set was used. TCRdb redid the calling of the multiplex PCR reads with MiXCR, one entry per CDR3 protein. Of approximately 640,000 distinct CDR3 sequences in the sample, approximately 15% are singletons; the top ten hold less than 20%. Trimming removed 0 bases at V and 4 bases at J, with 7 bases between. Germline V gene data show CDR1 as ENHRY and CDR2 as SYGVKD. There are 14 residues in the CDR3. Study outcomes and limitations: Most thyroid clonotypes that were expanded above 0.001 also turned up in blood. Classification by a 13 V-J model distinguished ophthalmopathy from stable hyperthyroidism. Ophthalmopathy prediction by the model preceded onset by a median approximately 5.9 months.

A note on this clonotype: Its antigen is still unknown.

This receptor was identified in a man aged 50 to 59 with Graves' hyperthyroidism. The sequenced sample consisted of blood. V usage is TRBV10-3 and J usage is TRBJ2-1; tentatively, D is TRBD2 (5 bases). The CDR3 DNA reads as TGTGCCATCAGTGAGTCGGCGGGTTACAATGAGCAGTTCTTC. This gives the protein CAISESAGYNEQFF.